This TCR beta chain was sequenced during a study of identical twins. Each donor (without exception) was a healthy Caucasian. V lost 1 base and J lost 8, with 9 bases in between. CDR3 size: 13 residues. Germline V gene lookup returns CDR1 LGHDT and CDR2 YNNKEL (reference sequence). The table lists this clonotype with many counts. TCRdb re-called the 5' RACE reads with MiXCR, one entry per CDR3 protein. The table includes 200,000 to 300,000 distinct CDR3 sequences, about 10% detected once. J is TRBJ2-1 and V is TRBV3-1, with D hard to call. The receptor was isolated from a middle-aged man in good health. Sequencing used memory T cells sorted from blood. For the CDR3, the DNA is TGTGCCAGCAGCCAAGTCTCGGTTCATGAGCAGTTCTTC. Its protein is CASSQVSVHEQFF.